A single sample gave rise to the 22 T cell receptor beta chains below, sequenced in a study of cytomegalovirus exposure and HLA in healthy donors. Clones were sequenced by immunoSEQ multiplex PCR, and TCRdb holds only the in-frame ones, with some missing. This repertoire shows roughly 140,000 clones, 88% found once; its top ten account for about 7.9%. The sequenced sample consisted of PBMCs. The receptors were sampled from a woman aged 18-29 years in good health and CMV-seropositive.

J is TRBJ1-1 and V is TRBV6-1; no reliable D call. Germline V gene sequence: CDR1 MNHNS, CDR2 SASEGT. CDR3 length: 13 residues. Trimming stripped 3 bases from V and 4 bases from J, with 9 bases between. The CDR3 protein is CASSERGRTEAFF. Here the CDR3 DNA reads TGTGCCAGCAGTGAGCGGGGTCGCACTGAAGCTTTCTTT.

The rearrangement links TRBV5-1 to TRBJ2-3; a possible D gene is TRBD2 (6 bases). The CDR3 length is 15 residues. V lost 1 base and J lost 4, with 13 bases in between. The germline V gene encodes CDR1 SGHRS and CDR2 YFSETQ. CDR3 residues: CASSLWGDRADTQYF. DNA for the CDR3: TGCGCCAGCAGCTTGTGGGGGGATCGGGCAGATACGCAGTATTTT.

This chain links TRBV28 with TRBJ2-5; TRBD1 matches at 7 bases. Per the germline V gene, CDR1 is MDHEN and CDR2 is SYDVKM. V gave up 4 bases and J gave up 5 bases; unmatched junction bases: 10. The CDR3 sequence is 15 residues long. CDR3 region: CASSSAPGGSETQYF. CDR3 DNA: TGTGCCAGCAGTTCCGCGCCAGGGGGTAGCGAGACCCAGTACTTC.

The chain carries TRBV4-2 and TRBJ1-2; D perhaps matches TRBD1 (6 bases). The CDR3 runs to 17 residues. The V end lost 0 bases, the J end lost 2 bases, and 16 bases lay between the germline ends. CDR1 is LGHNA, CDR2 YNFKEQ, per germline. CDR3 amino acids: CASSQDPWGPQNYGYTF. CDR3 sequence (DNA): TGTGCCAGCAGCCAAGACCCCTGGGGGCCTCAAAACTATGGCTACACCTTC.

The chain uses TRBV5-1 and TRBJ2-7; maybe TRBD1 (6 bases). Trimming cost V 0 bases and J 3 bases, with 13 bases left between them. CDR3 size: 15 residues. Germline V gene sequence: CDR1 SGHRS, CDR2 YFSETQ. The CDR3 DNA sequence: TGCGCCAGCAGCTTGGCCGGACAGACCCGCTACGAGCAGTACTTC. Translated, it gives CASSLAGQTRYEQYF.

This clone was seen a few times. This chain links TRBV2 with TRBJ1-1; 7 bases line up with TRBD1. This CDR3 is built from 14 residues. Germline V lookup: CDR1 SNHLY, CDR2 FYNNEI. V trimming: 7 bases; J trimming: 8 bases; junction bases outside the gene matches: 13. The CDR3 region has the DNA TGTGCCAGCACTGATCCCCCAAAACAGGGGGAAGCTTTCTTT. Translated, it gives CASTDPPKQGEAFF.

This chain's CDR3 is CASSPRTGRLFF. The CDR3 region has the DNA TGTGCCAGCAGTCCGCGGACAGGACGACTTTTCTTT. The chain carries TRBV6-5 and TRBJ1-1; TRBD1 matches 7 bases. V trimming: 5 bases; J trimming: 13 bases; junction bases outside the gene matches: 10. The CDR3 sequence is 12 residues long. In germline, CDR1 is MNHEY, CDR2 SVGAGI.

The chain links TRBV6-5 to TRBJ2-5; the D gene is possibly TRBD2 (5 bases). The V end lost 6 bases, the J end lost 2 bases, and 10 bases lay between the germline ends. Germline lookup yields CDR1 MNHEY and CDR2 SVGAGI. CDR3 size: 13 residues. Written as DNA, the CDR3 is TGTGCCAGCAGGCTGAGGGTACAAGAGACCCAGTACTTC. This translates into CASRLRVQETQYF.

The rearrangement links TRBV29-1 to TRBJ1-2; D is undetermined. Trimming left V 6 bases short and J 9 bases short, with 14 bases between. The CDR3 length is 11 residues. CDR1 is SQVTM and CDR2 is ANQGSEA in the germline V gene. The CDR3: CSVEALRRYTF. The DNA of the CDR3 is TGCAGCGTCGAGGCCCTGAGGCGCTACACCTTC.

The rearrangement uses TRBV5-6 and TRBJ1-5; D ambiguous. Between the trimmed V and J ends, which lost 1 base and 4 bases, there was a span of 9 bases. The CDR3 is made up of 14 amino acids. Germline V gene lookup returns CDR1 SGHDT and CDR2 YYEEEE. CDR3 coding DNA: TGTGCCAGCAGCTTGAGGCCCGGGAATCAGCCCCAGCATTTT. This sequence encodes CASSLRPGNQPQHF.

This clone was seen a few times. V usage is TRBV5-1 and J usage is TRBJ1-5; weak D call: TRBD1 (6 bases). The CDR3 contains 13 residues. V dropped 4 bases and J dropped 4 bases, with 9 bases sitting between them. The germline gives CDR1 SGHRS, CDR2 YFSETQ. DNA of the CDR3: TGCGCCAGCAGCGCGGACAGTAATCAGCCCCAGCATTTT. Translating it yields CASSADSNQPQHF.

The V call is TRBV25-1, the J call TRBJ2-1; weak D call: TRBD1 (6 bases). Trimming cost V 2 bases and J 9 bases, with 11 bases left between them. The V gene's germline CDR1 is MGHDK and CDR2 SYGVNS. The length of the CDR3 is 13 residues. The CDR3 bases are TGTGCCAGCAGTGAAATGGGGACAAGTGAGCAGTTCTTC. Translated: CASSEMGTSEQFF.

The chain links TRBV28 to TRBJ1-2, with 10 bases that match TRBD1. Germline CDR1 MDHEN, CDR2 SYDVKM. V gave up 7 bases and J gave up 1 base; unmatched junction bases: 6. The length of the CDR3 is 15 residues. CDR3 amino acids: CASILGDRGNYGYTF. CDR3 in DNA: TGTGCCAGCATCTTAGGGGACAGGGGTAACTATGGCTACACCTTC.

The count of this clone is one. V and J are TRBV6-6 and TRBJ1-5; no clear D gene. The CDR3 spans 16 residues. The V and J ends lost 0 bases and 1 base respectively, with 10 bases between them. The germline gives CDR1 MNHNY, CDR2 SVGAGI (reference sequence). The CDR3 protein is CASSYSNQASNQPQHF. Written as DNA, the CDR3 is TGTGCCAGCAGTTACTCGAACCAGGCCAGCAATCAGCCCCAGCATTTT.

The rearrangement links TRBV2 to TRBJ2-5; tentative D call: TRBD2 (5 bases). CDR1 and CDR2 from the germline V gene are SNHLY and FYNNEI. Trimming left V 8 bases short and J 3 bases short, with 13 bases between. The CDR3 loop spans 13 amino acids. The CDR3 bases are TGTGCCAGCGAGGACTGGTTTAAAGAGACCCAGTACTTC. Protein sequence: CASEDWFKETQYF.

The chain links TRBV10-2 to TRBJ2-1; D ambiguous. This CDR3 region has 16 residues. Germline lookup yields CDR1 WSHSY and CDR2 SAAADI. The V end lost 2 bases, the J end lost 4 bases, and 15 bases lay between the germline ends. This CDR3 reads CASSENIPTPYNEQFF. The CDR3 DNA reads as TGCGCCAGCAGTGAGAATATACCCACTCCTTACAATGAGCAGTTCTTC.

The V call is TRBV5-8, the J call TRBJ1-4; 8 bases align to TRBD1. Germline V gene sequence: CDR1 SGHTS, CDR2 YDEGEE. Unmatched junction bases numbered 10, after V lost 2 bases and J lost 10 bases. The CDR3 has 15 amino acids. The CDR3 here is CASSLPGQATVKLFF. The CDR3 coding sequence is TGTGCCAGCAGCTTACCGGGACAGGCAACGGTAAAACTGTTTTTT. Based on the CDR3 plus reference TRBV5-8 and TRBJ1-4, the full variable domain is EAGVTQSPTHLIKTRGQQATLRCSPISGHTSVYWYQQALGLGLQFLLWYDEGEERNRGNFPPRFSGRQFPNYSSELNVNALELEDSALYLCASSLPGQATVKLFFGSGTQLSVL.

V and J are TRBV14 and TRBJ2-1, with 12 bases aligning to TRBD2. Germline V gene sequence: CDR1 SGHDN, CDR2 FVKESK. V lost 1 base and J lost 12; bases outside the gene matches: 10. This CDR3 contains 16 residues. CDR3 region: CASSQVLKTSGGGQFF. The CDR3 bases are TGTGCCAGCAGCCAAGTCTTAAAGACTAGCGGGGGCGGGCAGTTCTTC.

This clone came up a few times. One end of the junction fails to match germline, which may point to a read error. The gene calls are TRBV7-7 and TRBJ2-5; TRBD2 is a possible D gene (6 bases). The CDR3 is 14 residues long. CDR1 is SSHAT, CDR2 FNYEAQ, per germline (reference sequence). The CDR3 region has the DNA TGTGCTAGCAGCCCGGGACTCTCCAAAGAGACCCAGTACTTC. Translation: CASSPGLSKETQYF. Full variable domain (rest looked up from reference TRBV7-7 and TRBJ2-5): GAGVSQSPRYKVTKRGQDVTLRCDPISSHATLYWYQQALGQGPEFLTYFNYEAQPDKSGLPSDRFSAERPEGSISTLTIQRTEQRDSAMYRCASSPGLSKETQYFGPGTRLLVL.

This clone was seen a single time. This chain connects TRBV7-3 to TRBJ2-7; 8 bases are shared with TRBD1. CDR3 size: 13 residues. The germline CDR1 and CDR2 sequences are SGHTA and FQGTGA. Trimming removed 3 bases from V and 5 bases from J; junction bases left unmatched: 3. The CDR3: CASSLDRENEQYF. The CDR3, as DNA: TGTGCCAGCAGCTTGGACAGGGAGAACGAGCAGTACTTC.

This clone was seen a single time. The chain couples TRBV9 to TRBJ2-5, with a weak D call TRBD2 (6 bases). Germline V gene data show CDR1 as SGDLS and CDR2 as YYNGEE. The V and J ends lost 3 bases and 4 bases respectively, with 19 bases between them. This CDR3 spans 16 amino acids. DNA of the CDR3: TGTGCCAGCAGCGGAAGGGGAGGTACGGGGACAGAGACCCAGTACTTC. Translated: CASSGRGGTGTETQYF.

This chain links TRBV6-5 with TRBJ2-1; the D gene is possibly TRBD1 (5 bases). Germline V gives CDR1 MNHEY, CDR2 SVGAGI. The V and J ends lost 6 bases and 2 bases respectively, with 14 bases between them. This CDR3 comprises 15 residues. The chain's CDR3 is CASSPHTGPYNEQFF. DNA for the CDR3: TGTGCCAGCAGCCCGCACACAGGCCCCTACAATGAGCAGTTCTTC.